This T cell receptor (beta chain) stems from a study of regulatory T cells in long-lasting Graves disease. Time point described: newly diagnosed GD, antithyroid drugs for less than 3 months. The TCR library was made from RNA extracted from PBMCs. HTBI primers from iRepertoire and Arm-PCR of CDR3 regions yielded the TCR beta libraries. TCRdb called the multiplex PCR reads again in MiXCR, with one record for every CDR3 protein. Of roughly 350,000 distinct CDR3 sequences in the sample, approximately 15% were seen once. This clonotype was seen at least ten times. The germline V gene encodes CDR1 SGDLS and CDR2 YYNGEE. V lost 1 base and J lost 6; bases outside the gene matches: 3. The CDR3 loop spans 14 amino acids. Separately, the same data were catalogued under a study of T cells in Graves' hyperthyroidism and ophthalmopathy.

V is TRBV9 and J is TRBJ2-7; 11 bases are a match to TRBD1. This clonotype originated in a man between 40 and 49 years old with Graves disease. The input for sequencing was peripheral blood mononuclear cells (PBMCs), taken at new diagnosis, from a patient treated with antithyroid drugs. This chain's CDR3 is CASSVRGTGGEQYF. The CDR3 DNA reads as TGTGCCAGCAGCGTAAGGGGGACAGGGGGCGAGCAGTACTTC.